This T cell receptor beta chain was sequenced during a study of blood T cell repertoires in COVID-19. Study information: Donors in the United States, Italy and Spain gave samples during acute or convalescent COVID-19. T cells, B-cell-depleted T cells, or PBMCs provided the cDNA or gDNA that served as material.

The CDR3 is 16 residues long. In germline, CDR1 is ENHRY, CDR2 SYGVKD. J lost 0 bases, V lost 6 bases, and 5 bases had no gene match. In the study's own analysis: Quantification of nucleated cells was approximated via reference gene primer amplification. Libraries were prepared by immunoSEQ multiplex PCR; TCRdb keeps only in-frame clonotypes and omits some of them. The DNA was the basis for D and trimming; V, J and clone size are from that table. The sample contains 250,000 to 350,000 clones, 89% of which appear only once. The chain uses TRBV10-3 and TRBJ2-7; 13 nucleotides agree with TRBD2. This TCR was sampled from a woman in her sixties with acute or convalescent COVID-19. Sequenced sample: peripheral blood. This CDR3 is CAISGTSGTSSYEQYF. The CDR3 coding sequence is TGTGCCATCAGCGGGACTAGCGGGACTAGCTCCTACGAGCAGTACTTC.